This is a list of T cell receptor beta chains from one sample in a study of tumor-infiltrating lymphocytes in localized non-small cell lung cancer. Sequencing used immunoSEQ multiplex PCR; TCRdb keeps in-frame clones, though not all of them. Among 9,500 to 14,000 clones listed, 84% were seen once. The specimen was lung tumor tissue. The receptors originated from a human donor with non-small cell lung cancer. Both conserved end residues are trimmed from each CDR3. A D gene is named only where the DNA matches it firmly.

CDR3aa	v_gene	d_gene	j_gene
ASSLDRGGYGYT	TRBV7-3	TRBD1	TRBJ1-2
ASSTGAETQY	TRBV6-6	TRBD1	TRBJ2-5
ASGLIGDRGGPLH	TRBV12-5	TRBD1	TRBJ1-6
ASSVGINYEQY	TRBV9	NA	TRBJ2-7
ASSVARGVMENEQF	TRBV9	TRBD2	TRBJ2-1
ASSLRHRGIQNSPLH	TRBV19	TRBD1	TRBJ1-6
ASSLAGGVGQPQH	TRBV5-1	NA	TRBJ1-5
SVDSGNTEAF	TRBV29-1	NA	TRBJ1-1
ASSLAPGNQPQH	TRBV7-2	NA	TRBJ1-5
ASSLGRDRDRYGYT	TRBV13	TRBD1	TRBJ1-2
ASSLVWDQETQY	TRBV5-5	NA	TRBJ2-5
ASSEASGRDNQPQH	TRBV6-1	NA	TRBJ1-5
SVLGQGGQPQH	TRBV29-1	TRBD1	TRBJ1-5
ASSPDTAGTIY	TRBV9	NA	TRBJ1-3
ASVRFQGSVEQY	TRBV7-8	NA	TRBJ2-7
SVEVGRGYT	TRBV29-1	NA	TRBJ1-2
ASSPGSGRRGWDTGELF	TRBV7-9	TRBD2	TRBJ2-2
ASSETETSANGYT	TRBV6-4	NA	TRBJ1-2
ASSSDILEAF	TRBV18	NA	TRBJ1-1
ASSQELLGEQY	TRBV4-3	NA	TRBJ2-7
ASSDRGGVDTQY	TRBV5-4	NA	TRBJ2-3
ASSIDSNLGTDTQY	TRBV19	NA	TRBJ2-3
ASSVEDDFLYGYT	TRBV9	NA	TRBJ1-2
ASSFWGSNQPQH	TRBV7-2	NA	TRBJ1-5
ASSLGYVTQGAYEQY	TRBV5-1	TRBD1	TRBJ2-7
ASSYSASNQPQH	TRBV6-6	NA	TRBJ1-5